The clone carrying this T cell receptor (beta chain) was recorded a few times. This record belongs to a study of shared clonotypes between healthy human individuals. CD45RO negativity and positive selection for CCR7 defined naive CD8 cells, a population that excluded terminally differentiated effector memory CD45RA+ cells. All donors were Caucasian adults living in Nashville, Tennessee. The assay was immunoSEQ multiplex PCR, and TCRdb's table has in-frame clones only and misses some. This sample yields 500,000 to 700,000 clones, of which 85% to 95% are seen a single time; over 0.095% belongs to the top ten. Trimming cost V 0 bases and J 6 bases, with 9 bases left between them. The V gene's germline CDR1 is SGHRS and CDR2 YFSETQ. The CDR3 totals 13 residues.

The chain carries TRBV5-1 and TRBJ1-2, with unresolved D. Sequences were obtained from naive CD8+ T cells sorted from blood. The TCR comes from a woman in her twenties or thirties in good health. DNA for the CDR3: TGCGCCAGCAGCTTGGAATCCTGGAATGGCTACACCTTC. Translating gives CASSLESWNGYTF.